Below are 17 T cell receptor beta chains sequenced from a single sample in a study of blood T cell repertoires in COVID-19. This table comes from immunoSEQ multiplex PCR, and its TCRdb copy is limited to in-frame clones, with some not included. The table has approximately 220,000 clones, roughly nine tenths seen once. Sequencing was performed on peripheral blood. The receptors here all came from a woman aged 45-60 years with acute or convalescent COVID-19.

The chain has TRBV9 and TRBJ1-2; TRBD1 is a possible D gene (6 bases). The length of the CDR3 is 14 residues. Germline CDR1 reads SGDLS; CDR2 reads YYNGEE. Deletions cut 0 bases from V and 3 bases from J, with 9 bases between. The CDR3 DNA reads TGTGCCAGCAGCGTAGTAGGGGGAGACTATGGCTACACCTTC. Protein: CASSVVGGDYGYTF.

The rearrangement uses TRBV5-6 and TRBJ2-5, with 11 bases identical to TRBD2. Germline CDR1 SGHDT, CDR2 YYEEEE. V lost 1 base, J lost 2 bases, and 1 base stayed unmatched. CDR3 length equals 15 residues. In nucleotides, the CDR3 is TGTGCCAGCAGCTTGACTAGCGGGAGTCAAGAGACCCAGTACTTC. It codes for CASSLTSGSQETQYF.

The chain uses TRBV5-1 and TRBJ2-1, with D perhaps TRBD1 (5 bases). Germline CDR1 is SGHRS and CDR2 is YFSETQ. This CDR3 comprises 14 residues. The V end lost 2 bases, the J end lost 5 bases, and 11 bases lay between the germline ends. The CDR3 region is CASSLVGVDNEQFF. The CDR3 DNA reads TGCGCCAGCAGCTTAGTAGGGGTTGACAATGAGCAGTTCTTC.

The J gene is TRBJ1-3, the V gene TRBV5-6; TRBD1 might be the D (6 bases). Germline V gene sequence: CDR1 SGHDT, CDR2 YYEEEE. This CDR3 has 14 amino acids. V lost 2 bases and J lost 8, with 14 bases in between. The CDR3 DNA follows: TGTGCCAGCAGCTTTTTAAACAGGGAAGACACCATATATTTT. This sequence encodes CASSFLNREDTIYF.

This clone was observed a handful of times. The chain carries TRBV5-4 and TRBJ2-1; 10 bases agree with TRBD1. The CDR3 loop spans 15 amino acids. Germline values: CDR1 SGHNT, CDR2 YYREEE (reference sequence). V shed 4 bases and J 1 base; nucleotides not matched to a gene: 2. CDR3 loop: CASSGGQGSYNEQFF. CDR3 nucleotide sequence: TGTGCCAGCAGCGGGGGACAGGGGTCCTACAATGAGCAGTTCTTC. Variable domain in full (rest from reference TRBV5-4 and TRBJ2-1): ETGVTQSPTHLIKTRGQQVTLRCSSQSGHNTVSWYQQALGQGPQFIFQYYREEENGRGNFPPRFSGLQFPNYSSELNVNALELDDSALYLCASSGGQGSYNEQFFGPGTRLTVL.

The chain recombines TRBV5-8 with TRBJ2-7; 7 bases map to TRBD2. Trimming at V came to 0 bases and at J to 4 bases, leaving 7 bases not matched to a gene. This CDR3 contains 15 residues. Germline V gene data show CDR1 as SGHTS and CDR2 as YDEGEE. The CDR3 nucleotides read TGTGCCAGCAGCTTGGTCGGGGGGAGTATGTACGAGCAGTACTTC. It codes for CASSLVGGSMYEQYF.

The CDR3 sequence is CASSLSQDSPLHF. DNA for the CDR3: TGTGCCAGCAGCTTAAGTCAGGATTCACCCCTCCACTTT. J is TRBJ1-6 and V is TRBV11-3; no firm D call. This CDR3 has 13 residues. With 2 bases removed from V and 8 bases from J, the gap between germline ends came to 7 bases. Germline CDR1 is SGHNT and CDR2 is YENEEA.

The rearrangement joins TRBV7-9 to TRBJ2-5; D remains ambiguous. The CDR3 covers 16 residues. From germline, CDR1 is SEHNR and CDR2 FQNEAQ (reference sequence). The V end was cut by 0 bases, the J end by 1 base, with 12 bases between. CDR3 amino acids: CASSLAMLVGQETQYF. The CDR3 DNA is TGTGCCAGCAGCTTAGCGATGCTAGTAGGCCAAGAGACCCAGTACTTC.

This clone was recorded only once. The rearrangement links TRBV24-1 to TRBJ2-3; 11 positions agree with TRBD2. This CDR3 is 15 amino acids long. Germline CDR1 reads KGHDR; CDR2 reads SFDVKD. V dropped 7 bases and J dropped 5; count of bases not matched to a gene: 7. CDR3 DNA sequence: TGTGCCACCAGGGCCGGGACTAGCGGTTTAGATACGCAGTATTTT. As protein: CATRAGTSGLDTQYF.

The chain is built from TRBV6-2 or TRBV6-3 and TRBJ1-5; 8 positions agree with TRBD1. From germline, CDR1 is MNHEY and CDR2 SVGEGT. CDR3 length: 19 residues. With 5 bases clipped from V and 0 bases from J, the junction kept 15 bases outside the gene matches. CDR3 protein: CASSPLNRGGPYSNQPQHF. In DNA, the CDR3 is TGTGCCAGCAGTCCCCTCAACAGGGGGGGGCCTTATAGCAATCAGCCCCAGCATTTT.

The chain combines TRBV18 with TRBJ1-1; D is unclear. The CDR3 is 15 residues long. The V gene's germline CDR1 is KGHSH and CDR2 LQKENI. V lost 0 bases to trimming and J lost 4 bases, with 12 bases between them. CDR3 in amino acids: CASSPPVEGTTEAFF. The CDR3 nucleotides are TGTGCCAGCTCACCACCGGTGGAGGGTACCACTGAAGCTTTCTTT.

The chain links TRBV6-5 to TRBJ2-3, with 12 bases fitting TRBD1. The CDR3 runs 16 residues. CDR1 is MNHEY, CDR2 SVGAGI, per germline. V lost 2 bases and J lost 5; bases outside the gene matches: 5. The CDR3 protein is CASSYRGQGAGDTQYF. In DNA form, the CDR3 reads TGTGCCAGCAGTTACAGGGGACAGGGGGCAGGAGATACGCAGTATTTT.

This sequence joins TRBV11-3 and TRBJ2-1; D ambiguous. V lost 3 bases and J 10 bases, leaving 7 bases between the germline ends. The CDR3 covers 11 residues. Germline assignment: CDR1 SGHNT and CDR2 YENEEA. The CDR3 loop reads CASSLSGEQFF. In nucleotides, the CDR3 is TGTGCCAGCAGCTTGTCAGGCGAGCAGTTCTTC.

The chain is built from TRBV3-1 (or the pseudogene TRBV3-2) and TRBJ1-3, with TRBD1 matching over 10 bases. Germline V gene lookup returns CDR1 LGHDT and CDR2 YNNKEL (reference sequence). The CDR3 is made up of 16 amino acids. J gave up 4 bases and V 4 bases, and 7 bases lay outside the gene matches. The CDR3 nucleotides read TGTGCCAGCAGCCCCAGGGACAGGGGAATGGGAAACACCATATATTTT. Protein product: CASSPRDRGMGNTIYF.

CDR3 DNA sequence: TGTGCCAGCAGCGTAGTATCGAGGAACACTGAAGCTTTCTTT. This encodes CASSVVSRNTEAFF. The chain carries TRBV9 and TRBJ1-1, with D hard to call. Per germline, CDR1 SGDLS and CDR2 YYNGEE. This CDR3 is built from 14 residues. Trimming removed 0 bases from V and 1 base from J, with 7 bases in between. Combining the CDR3 with reference TRBV9 and TRBJ1-1 gives the whole variable domain DSGVTQTPKHLITATGQRVTLRCSPRSGDLSVYWYQQSLDQGLQFLIQYYNGEERAKGNILERFSAQQFPDLHSELNLSSLELGDSALYFCASSVVSRNTEAFFGQGTRLTVV.

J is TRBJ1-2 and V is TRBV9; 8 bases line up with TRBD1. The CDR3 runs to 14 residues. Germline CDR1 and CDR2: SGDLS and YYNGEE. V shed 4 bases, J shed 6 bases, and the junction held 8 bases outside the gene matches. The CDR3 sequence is CASSSRTGSDGYTF. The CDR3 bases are TGTGCCAGCAGCTCCAGGACAGGGTCGGATGGCTACACCTTC.

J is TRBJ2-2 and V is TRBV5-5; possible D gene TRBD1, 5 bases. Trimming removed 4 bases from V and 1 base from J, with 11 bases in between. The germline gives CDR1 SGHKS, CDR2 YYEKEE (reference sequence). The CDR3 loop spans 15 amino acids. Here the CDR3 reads CASSQGGENTGELFF. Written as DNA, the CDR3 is TGTGCCAGCAGCCAGGGCGGAGAGAACACCGGGGAGCTGTTTTTT.